The 8 T cell receptor beta chains in this list originate from one sample, sequenced in a study of technical replicates of blood from a handful of donors. TCRdb's copy holds only in-frame clones and misses some; the assay was immunoSEQ multiplex PCR. Of tens of thousands of clones detected, 90% to 95% appear once; the ten largest clones hold around 0.4%. The sample was T cells isolated from PBMCs. All receptors derive from a human donor in good health.

The chain employs TRBV5-1 and TRBJ1-2; D is perhaps TRBD1 (5 bases). Trimming shortened V by 0 bases and J by 6 bases, and 9 bases separated the two germline ends. The CDR3 contains 13 residues. Germline-derived CDR1 and CDR2 are SGHRS and YFSETQ. The CDR3 protein is CASSLEGINGYTF. Written as DNA, the CDR3 is TGCGCCAGCAGCTTGGAGGGGATTAATGGCTACACCTTC.

This clone is a singleton in its sample. The chain recombines TRBV19 with TRBJ1-1, with 8 bases lining up with TRBD1. The CDR3 runs 15 residues. Trimming at V came to 8 bases and at J to 0 bases, leaving 8 bases not matched to a gene. Germline-derived CDR1 and CDR2 are LNHDA and SQIVND (reference sequence). CDR3 region: CASCGTGWVNTEAFF. The CDR3 coding sequence is TGTGCCAGTTGCGGGACAGGTTGGGTGAACACTGAAGCTTTCTTT.

The chain is built from TRBV9 and TRBJ2-1, with D uncertain. The CDR3 sequence is 15 residues long. Trimming took off 3 bases at V and 1 base at J, with 11 bases between the two ends. Germline CDR1 reads SGDLS; CDR2 reads YYNGEE. This chain's CDR3 is CASSETDDSYNEQFF. The CDR3 nucleotides read TGTGCCAGCAGCGAGACTGACGATTCCTACAATGAGCAGTTCTTC.

The chain employs TRBV29-1 and TRBJ1-1, with a weak D call TRBD1 (6 bases). Trimming pared 4 bases from V and 0 bases from J, leaving 15 bases between. Looked up from germline, CDR1 is SQVTM and CDR2 is ANQGSEA. CDR3 length: 15 residues. CDR3 amino acids: CSVARTALMNTEAFF. CDR3 nucleotides: TGCAGCGTTGCTAGGACAGCTTTAATGAACACTGAAGCTTTCTTT.

The chain recombines TRBV27 with TRBJ2-7; 7 bases align to TRBD2. CDR3 length: 14 amino acids. Looked up from germline, CDR1 is MNHEY and CDR2 is SMNVEV (reference sequence). The ends lost 4 bases at V and 3 bases at J; junction bases unmatched: 6. This CDR3 reads CASSSGASGYEQYF. CDR3 nucleotide sequence: TGTGCCAGCAGTTCCGGGGCTAGCGGCTACGAGCAGTACTTC.

The rearrangement links TRBV18 to TRBJ2-3; a weak D match, TRBD2 (5 bases). The CDR3 sequence is 13 residues long. The V and J ends lost 3 bases and 3 bases respectively, with 7 bases between them. Per germline, CDR1 KGHSH and CDR2 LQKENI. Here the CDR3 DNA reads TGTGCCAGCTCACCCTCGGGGACAGATACGCAGTATTTT. The encoded protein is CASSPSGTDTQYF.

V and J are TRBV19 and TRBJ2-1; TRBD2 matches at 8 bases. The CDR3 runs 15 residues. Losses at the gene ends were 5 bases for V and 7 bases for J; bases not matched to a gene: 10. Germline values: CDR1 LNHDA, CDR2 SQIVND (reference sequence). CDR3 coding DNA: TGTGCCAGTAGTTGGGAGCGGGAGAAGTCGAATGAGCAGTTCTTC. This translates into CASSWEREKSNEQFF.

In DNA, the CDR3 is TGTGCCAGCAGGAAAACAGGGAACACTGAAGCTTTCTTT. Translated: CASRKTGNTEAFF. The chain recombines TRBV6-5 with TRBJ1-1, with D maybe TRBD1 (5 bases). Trimming cost V 6 bases and J 1 base, with 9 bases left between them. Germline V CDR1 and CDR2: MNHEY, SVGAGI. The CDR3 loop spans 13 amino acids.